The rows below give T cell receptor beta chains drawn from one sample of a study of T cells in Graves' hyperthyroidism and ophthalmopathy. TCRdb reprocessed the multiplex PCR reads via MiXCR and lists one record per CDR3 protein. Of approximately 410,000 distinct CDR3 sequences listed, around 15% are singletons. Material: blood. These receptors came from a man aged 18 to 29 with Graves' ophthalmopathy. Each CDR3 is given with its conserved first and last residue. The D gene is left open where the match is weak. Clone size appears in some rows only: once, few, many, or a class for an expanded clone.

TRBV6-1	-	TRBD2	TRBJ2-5	TGTGCCAGCAGCAGCCTTAGCGGGGGTCGTGGGACCCAGTACTTC	CASSSLSGGRGTQYF
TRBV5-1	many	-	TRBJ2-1	TGCGCCAGCAGCTTTACCACTAACAATGAGCAGTTCTTC	CASSFTTNNEQFF
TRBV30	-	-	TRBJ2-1	TGTGCCTGGAGTGAAGGGAGCTCCTACAATGAGCAGTTCTTC	CAWSEGSSYNEQFF
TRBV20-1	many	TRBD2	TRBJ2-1	TGCAGTGCTTCTGAGCGGGAGTACCACAATGAGCAGTTCTTC	CSASEREYHNEQFF
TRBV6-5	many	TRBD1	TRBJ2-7	TGTGCCAGCAGTTACCTAGGACAGGGGACCTACGAGCAGTACTTC	CASSYLGQGTYEQYF
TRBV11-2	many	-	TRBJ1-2	TGTGCCAGCAGCACCGGGACCCTTGGCTACACCTTC	CASSTGTLGYTF
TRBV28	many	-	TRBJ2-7	TGTGCCAGCAGTTTAGTACAGGGTGGTGAGCAGTACTTC	CASSLVQGGEQYF
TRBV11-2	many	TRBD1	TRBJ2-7	TGTGCCAGCAGCTGGGGAACGACAGGGGTGGGCTCCTACGAGCAGTACTTC	CASSWGTTGVGSYEQYF
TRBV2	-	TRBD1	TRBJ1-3	TGTGCCAGAACTACAGGGGAAAGTGGAAACACCATATATTTT	CARTTGESGNTIYF
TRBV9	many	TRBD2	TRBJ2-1	TGTGCCAGCAGCGTTGGACTAGCGGAGCCGAATGAGCAGTTCTTC	CASSVGLAEPNEQFF
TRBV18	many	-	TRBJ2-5	TGTGCCAGCTCCCACGAACGGCGATTAGAGACCCAGTACTTC	CASSHERRLETQYF
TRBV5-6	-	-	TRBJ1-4	TGTGCCAGCCGCTATGGGACGGGGAAAGAAAAACTGTTTTTT	CASRYGTGKEKLFF
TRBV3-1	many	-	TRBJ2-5	TGTGCCAGCAGCCAAGGCCAACTCGCAGAGACCCAGTACTTC	CASSQGQLAETQYF
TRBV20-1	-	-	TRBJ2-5	TGCAGTGCTAGCGCTAGCTGGCCTCAAGAGACCCAGTACTTC	CSASASWPQETQYF
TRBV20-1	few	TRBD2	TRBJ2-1	TGCAGTGCGTGGGGGGGTAATGAGCAGTTCTTC	CSAWGGNEQFF
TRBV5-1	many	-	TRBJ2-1	TGCGCCAGCAGCACAACCTACAGCTCCTACAATGAGCAGTTCTTC	CASSTTYSSYNEQFF
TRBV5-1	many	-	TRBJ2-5	TGCGCCAGCAGCTTGGGGACGGGTTCCCAAGAGACCCAGTACTTC	CASSLGTGSQETQYF
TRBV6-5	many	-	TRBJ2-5	TGTGCCAGCAGTTACTCGAACCGCTACCAAGAGACCCAGTACTTC	CASSYSNRYQETQYF
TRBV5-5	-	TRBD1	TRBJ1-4	TGTGCCAGCAGCTTAAAACAGGGGGCTAATGAAAAACTGTTTTTT	CASSLKQGANEKLFF
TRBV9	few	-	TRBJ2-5	TGTGCCAGCAGCTCCGACCTACTAGGGTGGGTGACCCAGTACTTC	CASSSDLLGWVTQYF
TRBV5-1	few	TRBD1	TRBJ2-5	TGCGCCAGCAGCTCAACCGGGACAGGGTTGGAGACCCAGTACTTC	CASSSTGTGLETQYF
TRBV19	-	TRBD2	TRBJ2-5	TGTGCCAGTAGGAAACTAGCGGGGGTAGAGACCCAGTACTTC	CASRKLAGVETQYF
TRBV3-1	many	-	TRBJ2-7	TGTGCCAGCAGCCCCGGGGCGGTTCAATACGAGCAGTACTTC	CASSPGAVQYEQYF
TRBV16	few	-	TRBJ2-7	TGTGCCAGCAGCCACCGGGGGACTTACTACGAGCAGTACTTC	CASSHRGTYYEQYF
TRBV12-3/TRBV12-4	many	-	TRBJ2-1	TGTGCCAGCAGTTTTTGGCAGGGGACCTACAATGAGCAGTTCTTC	CASSFWQGTYNEQFF
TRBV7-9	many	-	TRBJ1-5	TGTGCCAGCAGCTTAGAGACAGAAAGTCAGCCCCAGCATTTT	CASSLETESQPQHF
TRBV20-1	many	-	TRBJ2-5	TGCAGTGCCCCTCTTACAGGGAGGGCAGAGACCCAGTACTTC	CSAPLTGRAETQYF
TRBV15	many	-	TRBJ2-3	TGTGCCACCAGCAGGGAGGGGGGACGCACAGATACGCAGTATTTT	CATSREGGRTDTQYF
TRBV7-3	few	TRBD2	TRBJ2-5	TGTGCCAGCAGCCAGGGGCTAGCGGGGGGGGGGGAGACCCAGTACTTC	CASSQGLAGGGETQYF
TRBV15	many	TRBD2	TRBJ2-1	TGTGCCACCAGCACAGGACAACTAGCGGGGTCCTACAATGAGCAGTTCTTC	CATSTGQLAGSYNEQFF
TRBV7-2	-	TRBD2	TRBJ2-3	TGTGCCAGCAGCCCTAGAGGGGATAGCGGGAGGGGCACAGATACGCAGTATTTT	CASSPRGDSGRGTDTQYF
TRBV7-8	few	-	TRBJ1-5	TGTGCCAGCAGCTTAAGAGGGGGGGGCTGGCAGCCCCAGCATTTT	CASSLRGGGWQPQHF
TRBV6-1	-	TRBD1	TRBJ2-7	TGTGCCAGCAACCCCCTCACAGGGGTAGGGGGCGAGCAGTACTTC	CASNPLTGVGGEQYF
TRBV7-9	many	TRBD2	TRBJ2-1	TGTGCCAGCAGCCTAGCGGGGATCTCCTACAATGAGCAGTTCTTC	CASSLAGISYNEQFF
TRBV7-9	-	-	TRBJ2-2	TGTGCCAGCAGCCTCCTCGACAGTTCCGGGGAGCTGTTTTTT	CASSLLDSSGELFF
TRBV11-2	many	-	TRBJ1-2	TGTGCCAGCAGCCGTGACAGGAGCTATGGCTACACCTTC	CASSRDRSYGYTF
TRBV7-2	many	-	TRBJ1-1	TGTGCCAGCAGCTCCGGACAGCTTGTGAACACTGAAGCTTTCTTT	CASSSGQLVNTEAFF
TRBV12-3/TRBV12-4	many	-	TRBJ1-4	TGTGCCAGCAGTTTAGTTCGGTTTAATGAAAAACTGTTTTTT	CASSLVRFNEKLFF
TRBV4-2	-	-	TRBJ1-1	TGTGCCAGCAGCCAAGTCGGAGGGAACACTGAAGCTTTCTTT	CASSQVGGNTEAFF
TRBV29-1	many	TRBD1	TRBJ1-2	TGCAGCGTTGGACAGGGAGAATATGGCTACACCTTC	CSVGQGEYGYTF
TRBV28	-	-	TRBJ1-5	TGTGCCAGCAGCTACGGGGCCAATCAGCCCCAGCATTTT	CASSYGANQPQHF
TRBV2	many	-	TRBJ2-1	TGTGCCAGCAGCTCCAATGAGCAGTTCTTC	CASSSNEQFF
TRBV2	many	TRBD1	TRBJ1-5	TGTGCCAGCAGTGATCGGGACAGGGGTAATCAGCCCCAGCATTTT	CASSDRDRGNQPQHF